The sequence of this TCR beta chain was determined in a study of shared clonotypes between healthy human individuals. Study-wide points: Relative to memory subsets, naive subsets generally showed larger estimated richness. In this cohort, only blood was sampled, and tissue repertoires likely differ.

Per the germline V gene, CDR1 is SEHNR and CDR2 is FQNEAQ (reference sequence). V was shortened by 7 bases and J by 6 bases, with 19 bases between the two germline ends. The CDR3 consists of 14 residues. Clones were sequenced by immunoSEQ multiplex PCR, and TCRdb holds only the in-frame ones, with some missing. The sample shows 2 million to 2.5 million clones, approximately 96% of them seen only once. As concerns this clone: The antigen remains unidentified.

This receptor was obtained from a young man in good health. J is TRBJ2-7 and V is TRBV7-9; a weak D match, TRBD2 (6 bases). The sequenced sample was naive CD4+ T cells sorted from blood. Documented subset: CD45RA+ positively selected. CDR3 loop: CASTPLDGRSEQYF. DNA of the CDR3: TGTGCCAGCACCCCTTTGGACGGGAGATCCGAGCAGTACTTC.